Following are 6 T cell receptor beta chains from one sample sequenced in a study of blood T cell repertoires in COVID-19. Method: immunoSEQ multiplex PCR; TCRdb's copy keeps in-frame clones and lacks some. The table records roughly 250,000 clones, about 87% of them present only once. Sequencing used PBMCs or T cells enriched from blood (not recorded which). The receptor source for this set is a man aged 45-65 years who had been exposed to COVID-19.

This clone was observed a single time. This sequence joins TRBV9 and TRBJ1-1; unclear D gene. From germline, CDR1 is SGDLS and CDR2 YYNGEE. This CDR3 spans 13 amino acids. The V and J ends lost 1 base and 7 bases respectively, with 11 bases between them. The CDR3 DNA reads TGTGCCAGCAGCGTATGGTACGGGGATGAAGCTTTCTTT. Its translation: CASSVWYGDEAFF.

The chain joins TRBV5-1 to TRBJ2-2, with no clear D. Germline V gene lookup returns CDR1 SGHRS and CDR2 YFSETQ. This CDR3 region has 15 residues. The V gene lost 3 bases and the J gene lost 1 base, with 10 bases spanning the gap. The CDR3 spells CASSSLRRNTGELFF. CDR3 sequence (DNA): TGCGCCAGCAGCTCATTAAGGAGGAACACCGGGGAGCTGTTTTTT.

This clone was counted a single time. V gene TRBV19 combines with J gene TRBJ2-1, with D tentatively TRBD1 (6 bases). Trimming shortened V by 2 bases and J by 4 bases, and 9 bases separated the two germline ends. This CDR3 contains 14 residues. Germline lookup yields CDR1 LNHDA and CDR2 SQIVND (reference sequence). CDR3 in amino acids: CASSIPGQYNEQFF. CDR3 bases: TGTGCCAGTAGTATACCGGGACAATACAATGAGCAGTTCTTC.

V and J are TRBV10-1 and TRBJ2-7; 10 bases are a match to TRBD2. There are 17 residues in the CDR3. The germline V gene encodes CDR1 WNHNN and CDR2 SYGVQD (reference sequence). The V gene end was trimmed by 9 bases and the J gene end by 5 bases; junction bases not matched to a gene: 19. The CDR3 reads CARILIPGTSDAHEQYV. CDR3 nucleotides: TGCGCCAGGATCCTGATCCCCGGGACTAGCGATGCCCACGAGCAGTACGTC.

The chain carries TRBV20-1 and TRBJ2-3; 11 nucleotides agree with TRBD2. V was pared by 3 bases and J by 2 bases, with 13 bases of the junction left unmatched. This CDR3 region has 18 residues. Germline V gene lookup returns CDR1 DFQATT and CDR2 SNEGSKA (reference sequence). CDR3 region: CSASRLAGGPKFTDTQYF. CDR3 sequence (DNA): TGCAGTGCTAGTCGCCTAGCGGGAGGACCAAAATTCACAGATACGCAGTATTTT.

CDR3 DNA sequence: TGCGCCAGCAGCTCGACAGCCGCAACTAATGAAAAACTGTTTTTT. It translates to CASSSTAATNEKLFF. The chain joins TRBV5-1 to TRBJ1-4; maybe TRBD1 (5 bases). The V end lost 3 bases, the J end lost 0 bases, and 9 bases lay between the germline ends. Germline-derived CDR1 and CDR2 are SGHRS and YFSETQ. The length of the CDR3 is 15 residues. Drawing the rest from reference TRBV5-1 and TRBJ1-4, the complete variable domain is KAGVTQTPRYLIKTRGQQVTLSCSPISGHRSVSWYQQTPGQGLQFLFEYFSETQRNKGNFPGRFSGRQFSNSRSEMNVSTLELGDSALYLCASSSTAATNEKLFFGSGTQLSVL.